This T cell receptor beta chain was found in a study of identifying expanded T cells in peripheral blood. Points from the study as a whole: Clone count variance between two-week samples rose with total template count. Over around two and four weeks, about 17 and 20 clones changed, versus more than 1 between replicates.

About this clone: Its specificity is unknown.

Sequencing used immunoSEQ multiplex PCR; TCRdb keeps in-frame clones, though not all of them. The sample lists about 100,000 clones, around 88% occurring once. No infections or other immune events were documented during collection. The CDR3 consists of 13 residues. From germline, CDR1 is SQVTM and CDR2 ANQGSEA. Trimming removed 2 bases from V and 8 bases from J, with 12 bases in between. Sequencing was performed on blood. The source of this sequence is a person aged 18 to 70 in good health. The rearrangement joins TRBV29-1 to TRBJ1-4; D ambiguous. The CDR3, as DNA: TGCAGCGTTGAATCTAGGGTTGGGGAAAAACTGTTTTTT. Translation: CSVESRVGEKLFF.